This is a list of T cell receptor beta chains from one sample in a study of T cell responses to AZD1222 COVID-19 vaccine. TCRdb's table, derived via immunoSEQ multiplex PCR, lists solely in-frame clones and lacks some. The sample shows 90,000 to 110,000 clones, 82% of them seen only once. The sequenced sample was peripheral blood, obtained on day 0 of AZD1222 vaccination. The receptors shown here come from an adult in good health. CDR3s leave out the opening cysteine and the closing phenylalanine or tryptophan. Size is stated for part of the rows, as once, few or many counts, or as a class when the clone is expanded.

NA	TRBV5-1	TRBJ1-6	ASSLGATTGDPLH
NA	TRBV27	TRBJ1-2	ASSLGGFPYGYT
once	TRBV11-3	TRBJ2-2	ASSLDRVRLAVGWTGELF
NA	TRBV7-8	TRBJ2-7	ASSRSGGSSYEQY
NA	TRBV3-1/TRBV3-2	TRBJ2-7	ASSLDSSYEQY
NA	TRBV7-9	TRBJ1-3	ASSSTARSGNTIY
NA	TRBV19	TRBJ1-2	ATNSQWGSDYGYT
many	TRBV7-2	TRBJ2-7	ASSSFAGTGYEQY
NA	TRBV6-5	TRBJ1-6	ASRGVYNSPLH
NA	TRBV5-1	TRBJ1-4	ASSLQGVPNEKLF
few	TRBV4-3	TRBJ2-1	ASSQGGAGGYNEQF
NA	TRBV27	TRBJ1-5	ASSRDNSNQPQH
few	TRBV14	TRBJ2-1	ASGPGTGIDNEQF
NA	TRBV11-1	TRBJ1-2	ASSPVLGNYGYT
NA	TRBV29-1	TRBJ2-3	SVSGLLLTDTQY
NA	TRBV9	TRBJ2-2	ASSVWGPNTGELF
NA	TRBV6-5	TRBJ2-1	ASRRALYNEQF
NA	TRBV15	TRBJ2-7	ATSRGRHGSYEQY
NA	TRBV18	TRBJ2-1	ASSNGQGFYEQF
NA	TRBV7-2	TRBJ1-3	ASSLEVSSGNTIY
NA	TRBV9	TRBJ1-2	ASSVGGQGAYGYT
NA	TRBV20-1	TRBJ2-1	SASPPGLPGNEQF
NA	TRBV6-5	TRBJ2-7	ASSPTPGTYEQY
NA	TRBV2	TRBJ2-7	ASTKDGPYEQY
NA	TRBV5-6	TRBJ2-7	ASSLVGGAGYEQY
NA	TRBV10-3	TRBJ2-7	AISDEGGEQY
NA	TRBV5-8	TRBJ1-1	ASSMDRPGTEAF